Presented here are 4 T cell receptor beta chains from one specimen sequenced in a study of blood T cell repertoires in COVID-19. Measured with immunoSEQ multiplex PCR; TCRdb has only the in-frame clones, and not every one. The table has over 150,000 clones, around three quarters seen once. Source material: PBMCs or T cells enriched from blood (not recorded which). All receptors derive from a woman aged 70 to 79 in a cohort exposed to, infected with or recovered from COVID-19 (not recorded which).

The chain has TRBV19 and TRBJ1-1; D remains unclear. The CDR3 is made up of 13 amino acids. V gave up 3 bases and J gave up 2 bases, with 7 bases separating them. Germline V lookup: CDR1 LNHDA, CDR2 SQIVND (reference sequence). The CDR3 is CASSIVSNTEAFF. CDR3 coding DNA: TGTGCCAGTAGTATTGTTAGTAACACTGAAGCTTTCTTT. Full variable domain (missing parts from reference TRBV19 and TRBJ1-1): DGGITQSPKYLFRKEGQNVTLSCEQNLNHDAMYWYRQDPGQGLRLIYYSQIVNDFQKGDIAEGYSVSREKKESFPLTVTSAQKNPTAFYLCASSIVSNTEAFFGQGTRLTVV.

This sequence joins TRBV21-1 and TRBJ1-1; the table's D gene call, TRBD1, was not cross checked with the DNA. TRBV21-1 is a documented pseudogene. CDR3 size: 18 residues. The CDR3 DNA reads TGTGCCAGCAGCAAAGGGATCAGGGGCGGCAATGAGGACACTGAAGCTTTCTTT. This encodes CASSKGIRGGNEDTEAFF.

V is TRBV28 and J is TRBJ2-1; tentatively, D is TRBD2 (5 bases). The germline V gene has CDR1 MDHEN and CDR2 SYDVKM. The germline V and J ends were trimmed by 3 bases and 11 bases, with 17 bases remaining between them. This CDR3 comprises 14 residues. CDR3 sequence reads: CASSFLEGSGKQFF. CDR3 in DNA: TGTGCCAGCAGTTTTTTAGAGGGCTCGGGGAAGCAGTTCTTC.

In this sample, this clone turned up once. Written as DNA, the CDR3 is TGTGCCAGCACCCAGGGACAGGGGGCTTTTGGAAACACCATATATTTT. This sequence encodes CASTQGQGAFGNTIYF. The chain combines TRBV11-3 with TRBJ1-3; 12 nucleotides align to TRBD1. The CDR3 spans 16 residues. Germline V gene lookup returns CDR1 SGHNT and CDR2 YENEEA. V gave up 7 bases and J gave up 3 bases; unmatched junction bases: 7.